What follows are 31 T cell receptor beta chains derived from one specimen sequenced in a study of OX40 agonist ivuxolimab in advanced cancers. The protocol was immunoSEQ multiplex PCR, while the TCRdb copy is restricted to in-frame clones and leaves out a portion. Of approximately 84,000 clones listed, 94% are singletons. The sample here was CD4+ or CD8+ T cells sorted from blood, taken in a trial of the OX40 agonist ivuxolimab. The receptors originated from an adult with an advanced solid tumor such as melanoma, head and neck, liver or kidney cancer.

There are a few counts of this clone. This chain joins TRBV29-1 and TRBJ2-2; D is unresolved. The CDR3 length is 12 residues. Germline V lookup: CDR1 SQVTM, CDR2 ANQGSEA. Trimming removed 6 bases at V and 7 bases at J, with 12 bases between. The CDR3 protein is CSVLVGVGELFF. The CDR3 DNA follows: TGCAGCGTCCTCGTGGGTGTCGGGGAGCTGTTTTTT.

The chain carries TRBV27 and TRBJ2-1; D remains ambiguous. Germline CDR1 reads MNHEY; CDR2 reads SMNVEV (reference sequence). The V gene lost 5 bases and the J gene lost 10 bases, with 9 bases spanning the gap. CDR3 length: 11 residues. The CDR3 region has the DNA TGTGCCAGCAGTAAGTTGGACGAGCAGTTCTTC. Its protein is CASSKLDEQFF.

Here the CDR3 DNA reads TGTGCCAGCAGCGTAGCGGGGGGACCGAACTACGAGCAGTACTTC. It yields the protein CASSVAGGPNYEQYF. The chain carries TRBV9 and TRBJ2-7, with 7 positions matching TRBD2. V dropped 0 bases and J dropped 3; count of bases not matched to a gene: 6. There are 15 residues in the CDR3. The V gene's germline CDR1 is SGDLS and CDR2 YYNGEE.

V is TRBV5-5 and J is TRBJ2-1; TRBD1 matches 9 bases. The CDR3 loop spans 17 amino acids. After removal of 1 base from V and 2 bases from J, the junction contained 7 bases not matched to a gene. CDR1 is SGHKS and CDR2 is YYEKEE in the germline V gene (reference sequence). CDR3: CASSLLGQGQAYNEQFF. The CDR3 nucleotides read TGTGCCAGCAGCTTGTTGGGACAGGGTCAAGCCTACAATGAGCAGTTCTTC.

This clone is a singleton in its sample. The chain combines TRBV11-3 with TRBJ2-7; tentatively, D is TRBD2 (5 bases). Per the germline V gene, CDR1 is SGHNT and CDR2 is YENEEA. The V gene lost 3 bases and the J gene lost 5 bases, with 14 bases spanning the gap. The CDR3 length is 14 residues. CDR3 amino acids: CASSFTLGTHEQYF. The CDR3 region has the DNA TGTGCCAGCAGCTTCACACTAGGAACCCACGAGCAGTACTTC. The full variable domain, rest sourced from reference TRBV11-3 and TRBJ2-7, is EAGVVQSPRYKIIEKKQPVAFWCNPISGHNTLYWYLQNLGQGPELLIRYENEEAVDDSQLPKDRFSAERLKGVDSTLKIQPAELGDSAVYLCASSFTLGTHEQYFGPGTRLTVT.

This chain connects TRBV5-1 to TRBJ2-3, with 10 bases aligning to TRBD1. V shed 2 bases, J shed 4 bases, and the junction held 10 bases outside the gene matches. The CDR3 spans 17 residues. In germline, CDR1 is SGHRS, CDR2 YFSETQ. The CDR3 nucleotides are TGCGCCAGCAGCTTAATACCGGGACAGGGGAAGCCAGATACGCAGTATTTT. It specifies CASSLIPGQGKPDTQYF.

The chain couples TRBV27 to TRBJ1-4, with unresolved D. Between the trimmed V and J ends, which lost 5 bases and 7 bases, there was a span of 20 bases. The germline gives CDR1 MNHEY, CDR2 SMNVEV (reference sequence). This CDR3 comprises 16 residues. The CDR3 region has the DNA TGTGCCAGCAGTCCCTTAGCCTCGGAATGGGGTGAAAAACTGTTTTTT. Protein sequence: CASSPLASEWGEKLFF.

J is TRBJ1-2 and V is TRBV9; D may be TRBD1 (6 bases). Looked up from germline, CDR1 is SGDLS and CDR2 is YYNGEE. Deletions cut 3 bases from V and 2 bases from J, with 8 bases between. The CDR3 has 13 residues. The chain's CDR3 is CASSGTGNYGYTF. The CDR3 DNA sequence: TGTGCCAGCAGCGGAACAGGGAACTATGGCTACACCTTC.

This CDR3 reads CASSLVTSYEQYF. The CDR3, as DNA: TGTGCCAGCAGCTTGGTAACATCCTACGAGCAGTACTTC. This chain connects TRBV5-6 to TRBJ2-7; D uncertain. Germline values: CDR1 SGHDT, CDR2 YYEEEE. V was pared by 0 bases and J by 1 base, with 5 bases between. The CDR3 loop spans 13 amino acids.

The rearrangement joins TRBV21-1 to TRBJ2-1; the table's TRBD2 call for D was not verified on the DNA. TRBV21-1 is annotated as a pseudogene. The CDR3 length is 18 residues. The chain's CDR3 is CASSPRPLDGLAYNEQFF. The CDR3, as DNA: TGTGCCAGCAGCCCCCGGCCCTTAGACGGACTAGCGTACAATGAGCAGTTCTTC.

The V call is TRBV6-1, the J call TRBJ2-3; no clear D. Trimming shortened V by 0 bases and J by 3 bases, and 10 bases separated the two germline ends. The CDR3 sequence is 15 residues long. Germline V gene lookup returns CDR1 MNHNS and CDR2 SASEGT. CDR3: CASSEARDSTDTQYF. In nucleotides, the CDR3 is TGTGCCAGCAGTGAAGCGCGTGACTCGACAGATACGCAGTATTTT.

Only one count was recorded for this clone. The same CDR3 can be traced to other DNA sequences in this sample. The chain uses TRBV27 and TRBJ2-1; D call uncertain. The CDR3 extends over 11 amino acids. V lost 4 bases and J lost 7, with 5 bases in between. The germline V gene encodes CDR1 MNHEY and CDR2 SMNVEV (reference sequence). CDR3 sequence reads: CASSSANEQFF. The CDR3 nucleotides read TGTGCCAGCAGTTCTGCAAATGAGCAGTTCTTC.

V gene TRBV7-8 combines with J gene TRBJ2-5; D not certain. The length of the CDR3 is 14 residues. Germline V gene lookup returns CDR1 SGHVS and CDR2 FQNEAQ. The V end was cut by 5 bases, the J end by 5 bases, with 15 bases between. CDR3: CASSDPLWWETQYF. The CDR3 nucleotides read TGTGCCAGCAGCGACCCCCTTTGGTGGGAGACCCAGTACTTC.

This clone has only one observation. The chain couples TRBV4-3 to TRBJ2-1; D is perhaps TRBD2 (5 bases). The CDR3 has 18 residues. Germline V gene data show CDR1 as LGHNA and CDR2 as YSLEER. The V end lost 0 bases, the J end lost 4 bases, and 19 bases lay between the germline ends. The CDR3 protein is CASSQDKGGLAPYNEQFF. The CDR3 nucleotides read TGCGCCAGCAGCCAAGATAAGGGTGGGCTAGCCCCTTACAATGAGCAGTTCTTC.

The chain carries TRBV5-6 and TRBJ2-7, with 9 positions matching TRBD1. Germline trimming cut 4 bases from V and 4 bases from J; bases unmatched to any gene: 6. The germline gives CDR1 SGHDT, CDR2 YYEEEE. The CDR3 length is 14 residues. CDR3 region: CASSPGTGSYEQYF. Here the CDR3 DNA reads TGTGCCAGCAGCCCCGGGACAGGGTCTTACGAGCAGTACTTC.

V and J are TRBV7-8 and TRBJ1-5; D is possibly TRBD1 (5 bases). The CDR3 covers 15 residues. V was shortened by 5 bases and J by 6 bases, with 17 bases between the two germline ends. CDR1 is SGHVS and CDR2 is FQNEAQ in the germline V gene. The CDR3 spells CASSLGGGRAQPQHF. The CDR3 nucleotides read TGTGCCAGCAGCCTAGGCGGGGGTCGGGCTCAGCCCCAGCATTTT.

The chain uses TRBV9 and TRBJ2-5; 9 bases are a match to TRBD2. Per germline, CDR1 SGDLS and CDR2 YYNGEE. After removal of 3 bases from V and 3 bases from J, the junction contained 3 bases not matched to a gene. The CDR3 totals 14 residues. For the CDR3, the DNA is TGTGCCAGCAGCGGAATAGCGGGGGAAGAGACCCAGTACTTC. Translating gives CASSGIAGEETQYF.

The J gene is TRBJ2-1, the V gene TRBV4-1; D ambiguous. Trimming left V 4 bases short and J 0 bases short, with 13 bases between. CDR3 length equals 16 residues. The V gene's germline CDR1 is MGHRA and CDR2 YSYEKL. CDR3 in DNA: TGCGCCAGCAGCCCTTCCATCCGAAGCTCCTACAATGAGCAGTTCTTC. This encodes CASSPSIRSSYNEQFF.

To note about this clone: The junction shows a germline mismatch at one end, possibly a read error. The rearrangement links TRBV10-1 to TRBJ2-7; D gene unclear. The CDR3 totals 11 residues. Germline lookup yields CDR1 WNHNN and CDR2 SYGVQD (reference sequence). The CDR3 region is CASGDGYEQYF. The CDR3 nucleotides are TGCGCCAGCGGTGATGGGTACGAGCAGTACTTC.

The chain couples TRBV29-1 to TRBJ2-5; tentatively, D is TRBD2 (5 bases). CDR1 and CDR2 from the germline V gene are SQVTM and ANQGSEA. V lost 3 bases and J lost 7, with 24 bases in between. The CDR3 is 16 amino acids. CDR3 in DNA: TGCAGCGTTGACGTCCCGCGTTGGAGGTTATGGGGGACCCAGTACTTC. Protein product: CSVDVPRWRLWGTQYF.

CDR3 nucleotides: TGTGCCAGCAGCGCGGGGACGCACGATGAGCAGTTCTTC. This codes for CASSAGTHDEQFF. V gene TRBV9 combines with J gene TRBJ2-1; D may match TRBD1 or TRBD2 (5 bases each). The germline V and J ends were trimmed by 3 bases and 8 bases, with 12 bases remaining between them. This CDR3 region has 13 residues. Germline-derived CDR1 and CDR2 are SGDLS and YYNGEE.

V usage is TRBV6-5 and J usage is TRBJ1-1, with D possibly TRBD1 on 5 matching bases. Trimming shortened V by 6 bases and J by 8 bases, and 13 bases separated the two germline ends. CDR1 is MNHEY and CDR2 is SVGAGI in the germline V gene. This CDR3 has 12 amino acids. DNA of the CDR3: TGTGCCAGCAGAAATGGGGGGAAGGAAGCTTTCTTT. Translating it yields CASRNGGKEAFF.

The chain is built from TRBV4-1 and TRBJ2-1; no clear D. This CDR3 has 17 residues. CDR1 is MGHRA, CDR2 YSYEKL, per germline. The V end was cut by 0 bases, the J end by 0 bases, with 12 bases between. The CDR3 spells CASSQEFAGSSYNEQFF. The CDR3, as DNA: TGCGCCAGCAGCCAAGAATTTGCAGGTAGCTCCTACAATGAGCAGTTCTTC.

The CDR3 loop reads CASSLWGEAFF. In DNA, the CDR3 is TGTGCCAGCAGCTTGTGGGGTGAAGCTTTCTTT. The rearrangement joins TRBV5-6 to TRBJ1-1, with D uncertain. Per the germline V gene, CDR1 is SGHDT and CDR2 is YYEEEE. The CDR3 covers 11 residues. The V and J ends lost 1 base and 7 bases respectively, with 5 bases between them.

V usage is TRBV5-5 and J usage is TRBJ1-5; a possible D gene is TRBD1 (5 bases). The V end lost 3 bases, the J end lost 5 bases, and 9 bases lay between the germline ends. Germline CDR1 SGHKS, CDR2 YYEKEE (reference sequence). This CDR3 is 13 amino acids long. The chain's CDR3 is CASSSRGDQPQHF. The DNA for the CDR3 is TGTGCCAGCAGCTCCCGGGGGGATCAGCCCCAGCATTTT.

The V call is TRBV29-1, the J call TRBJ1-3, with TRBD1 matching 8 bases. V gave up 2 bases and J gave up 7 bases; unmatched junction bases: 4. Germline V gene data show CDR1 as SQVTM and CDR2 as ANQGSEA. The CDR3 length is 13 residues. The CDR3 bases are TGCAGCGTTGAAACAGGGGGAGTCAACACCATATATTTT. Translated: CSVETGGVNTIYF.

The genes are TRBV4-3 and TRBJ1-2, with D maybe TRBD1 (6 bases). V gave up 0 bases and J gave up 6 bases, with 8 bases separating them. The CDR3 extends over 13 amino acids. CDR1 is LGHNA and CDR2 is YSLEER in the germline V gene. CDR3 coding DNA: TGCGCCAGCAGCCAAGATCGGACAGATGGCTACACCTTC. It specifies CASSQDRTDGYTF.

The CDR3 spells CASSFRGGDEQYF. The CDR3 nucleotides read TGTGCCAGCAGCTTCCGTGGAGGGGACGAGCAGTACTTC. The rearrangement uses TRBV7-8 and TRBJ2-7, with D possibly being TRBD2 (6 bases). The CDR3 loop spans 13 amino acids. V gave up 3 bases and J gave up 5 bases, with 11 bases separating them. Per germline, CDR1 SGHVS and CDR2 FQNEAQ.

J is TRBJ2-7 and V is TRBV4-3, with D tentatively TRBD2 (6 bases). CDR1 LGHNA and CDR2 YSLEER come from the germline V gene. The CDR3 loop spans 11 amino acids. V lost 3 bases to trimming and J lost 6 bases, with 6 bases between them. The CDR3 region is CASSHGGEQYF. The DNA of the CDR3 is TGCGCCAGCAGCCACGGGGGCGAGCAGTACTTC.

The chain is built from TRBV7-9 and TRBJ2-3, with TRBD2 matching over 7 bases. The CDR3 is 15 residues long. Trimming at V came to 0 bases and at J to 2 bases, leaving 2 bases not matched to a gene. Germline lookup yields CDR1 SEHNR and CDR2 FQNEAQ (reference sequence). CDR3 DNA sequence: TGTGCCAGCAGCTTAGCGGCGGGGGACACAGATACGCAGTATTTT. Encoded protein: CASSLAAGDTDTQYF. The complete variable domain, with remaining parts taken from reference TRBV7-9 and TRBJ2-3, reads DTGVSQNPRHKITKRGQNVTFRCDPISEHNRLYWYRQTLGQGPEFLTYFQNEAQLEKSRLLSDRFSAERPKGSFSTLEIQRTEQGDSAMYLCASSLAAGDTDTQYFGPGTRLTVL.

The chain carries TRBV13 and TRBJ1-2; D call uncertain. Germline CDR1 reads PRHDT; CDR2 reads FYEKMQ (reference sequence). V dropped 0 bases and J dropped 2 bases, with 7 bases sitting between them. The CDR3 is 14 residues long. The CDR3 reads CASSLGTGNYGYTF. The CDR3 DNA sequence: TGTGCCAGCAGCTTAGGCACGGGGAACTATGGCTACACCTTC. Using reference TRBV13 and TRBJ1-2 for the parts outside the CDR3, the full variable domain is AAGVIQSPRHLIKEKRETATLKCYPIPRHDTVYWYQQGPGQDPQFLISFYEKMQSDKGSIPDRFSAQQFSDYHSELNMSSLELGDSALYFCASSLGTGNYGYTFGSGTRLTVV.